Below are 20 T cell receptor beta chains sequenced from a single sample in a study of T cell changes during pregnancy in multiple sclerosis. Generated by immunoSEQ multiplex PCR, the TCRdb table keeps only in-frame clones and is missing some. The profile shows tens of thousands of clones, approximately 94% of them singletons. Sequenced here: CD4+ T cells from peripheral blood mononuclear cells, sampled in the second trimester of pregnancy. Every receptor here comes from a female donor with multiple sclerosis, enrolled in a pregnancy study.

The V call is TRBV5-6, the J call TRBJ1-2; 8 bases are a match to TRBD1. This CDR3 comprises 15 residues. With 0 bases clipped from V and 8 bases from J, the junction kept 9 bases outside the gene matches. CDR1 and CDR2 from the germline V gene are SGHDT and YYEEEE. The CDR3 bases are TGTGCCAGCAGCTTGGGCCTCAGGGGGCTAAACGGCTACACCTTC. Amino acid sequence: CASSLGLRGLNGYTF.

DNA of the CDR3: TGCGCCAGCAGCCTTACTCAGGGGGCAGGTGAGCAGTTCTTC. This sequence encodes CASSLTQGAGEQFF. The chain recombines TRBV4-3 with TRBJ2-1, with 8 bases that match TRBD1. The J segment lost 9 bases and the V segment lost 4 bases, leaving 8 bases of the junction unmatched. Per the germline V gene, CDR1 is LGHNA and CDR2 is YSLEER. The CDR3 length is 14 residues.

The V gene is TRBV14, the J gene TRBJ1-1; D may be TRBD1 (6 bases). The CDR3 consists of 15 residues. V was cut by 4 bases and J by 5 bases, with 17 bases left in between. CDR1 and CDR2 from the germline V gene are SGHDN and FVKESK. The CDR3 region has the DNA TGTGCCAGCAGCCTCGGGCTTGGACAGCTGACTGAAGCTTTCTTT. This encodes CASSLGLGQLTEAFF.

The chain uses TRBV5-4 and TRBJ2-3, with 10 bases that match TRBD2. V gave up 4 bases and J gave up 1 base; unmatched junction bases: 6. This CDR3 is built from 16 residues. Germline V lookup: CDR1 SGHNT, CDR2 YYREEE (reference sequence). CDR3 region: CASSLSGTSGTDTQYF. CDR3 DNA sequence: TGTGCCAGCAGCCTCTCCGGGACTAGCGGCACAGATACGCAGTATTTT. The whole variable domain, filled in from reference TRBV5-4 and TRBJ2-3, reads ETGVTQSPTHLIKTRGQQVTLRCSSQSGHNTVSWYQQALGQGPQFIFQYYREEENGRGNFPPRFSGLQFPNYSSELNVNALELDDSALYLCASSLSGTSGTDTQYFGPGTRLTVL.

The chain links TRBV19 to TRBJ2-5; 7 bases fit TRBD2. Germline V gene lookup returns CDR1 LNHDA and CDR2 SQIVND (reference sequence). Trimming cost V 6 bases and J 1 base; bases outside gene matches: 8. The CDR3 runs 15 residues. CDR3 nucleotides: TGTGCCAGTAGCATACCTCTAGCGGTCCAAGAGACCCAGTACTTC. It encodes CASSIPLAVQETQYF.

The chain carries TRBV6-6 and TRBJ2-1; D possibly corresponds to TRBD1 (6 bases). The CDR3 is 16 residues long. Trimming removed 0 bases at V and 7 bases at J, with 16 bases between. From germline, CDR1 is MNHNY and CDR2 SVGAGI (reference sequence). The CDR3 loop reads CASSYSPSTGGNEQFF. CDR3 DNA: TGTGCCAGCAGTTACTCCCCATCGACAGGCGGGAATGAGCAGTTCTTC.

The rearrangement joins TRBV6-5 to TRBJ2-3, with D perhaps TRBD1 (5 bases). Deletions cut 0 bases from V and 4 bases from J, with 5 bases between. The germline gives CDR1 MNHEY, CDR2 SVGAGI. This CDR3 comprises 13 residues. The CDR3 spells CASSYSGADTQYF. CDR3 nucleotides: TGTGCCAGCAGTTACTCAGGGGCAGATACGCAGTATTTT.

This clone was seen only once. This chain joins TRBV7-2 and TRBJ1-1, with D maybe TRBD1 (5 bases). V was clipped by 1 base and J by 0 bases, with 9 bases between them. The germline CDR1 and CDR2 sequences are SGHTA and FQGNSA. The CDR3 totals 15 residues. CDR3 region: CASSLDGGMNTEAFF. The CDR3 region has the DNA TGTGCCAGCAGCTTAGATGGGGGGATGAACACTGAAGCTTTCTTT.

The chain carries TRBV2 and TRBJ1-4, with 7 bases matching TRBD1. Germline V lookup: CDR1 SNHLY, CDR2 FYNNEI. The J segment lost 14 bases and the V segment lost 3 bases, leaving 3 bases of the junction unmatched. CDR3 length equals 11 residues. The DNA of the CDR3 is TGTGCCAGCAGTGACAGGGGGAGGCTGTTTTTT. This sequence encodes CASSDRGRLFF.

J is TRBJ1-1 and V is TRBV2, with D unresolved. The CDR3 loop spans 12 amino acids. Germline values: CDR1 SNHLY, CDR2 FYNNEI. The V end was cut by 8 bases, the J end by 3 bases, with 10 bases between. The CDR3 loop reads CASGFTHTEAFF. The CDR3 nucleotides read TGTGCCAGCGGTTTTACACACACTGAAGCTTTCTTT.

The genes are TRBV9 and TRBJ2-2; possibly TRBD1 for D (5 bases). The CDR3 spans 14 residues. Per the germline V gene, CDR1 is SGDLS and CDR2 is YYNGEE. With 1 base removed from V and 2 bases from J, the gap between germline ends came to 6 bases. CDR3 protein: CASSVRTNTGELFF. In DNA form, the CDR3 reads TGTGCCAGCAGCGTAAGGACAAACACCGGGGAGCTGTTTTTT.

The gene calls are TRBV2 and TRBJ2-5; weak D call: TRBD2 (6 bases). Trimming pared 9 bases from V and 2 bases from J, leaving 7 bases between. The CDR3 contains 11 residues. Germline CDR1 is SNHLY and CDR2 is FYNNEI. CDR3 in amino acids: CASGGQETQYF. Here the CDR3 DNA reads TGTGCCAGTGGGGGGCAAGAGACCCAGTACTTC.

This clone was detected only once. The V gene is TRBV18, the J gene TRBJ1-5; possibly TRBD1 for D (6 bases). CDR1 is KGHSH and CDR2 is LQKENI in the germline V gene. V was shortened by 8 bases and J by 6 bases, with 17 bases between the two germline ends. This CDR3 is 14 amino acids long. CDR3 region: CASNWGGAAQPQHF. The CDR3 DNA follows: TGTGCCAGCAATTGGGGGGGGGCGGCTCAGCCCCAGCATTTT.

This sequence joins TRBV7-2 and TRBJ1-1; D is perhaps TRBD1 (6 bases). The CDR3 is 14 residues long. Trimming removed 4 bases at V and 1 base at J, with 10 bases between. CDR1 is SGHTA and CDR2 is FQGNSA in the germline V gene. The CDR3 bases are TGTGCCAGCAGCTGGGGACATTCGAACACTGAAGCTTTCTTT. Its protein is CASSWGHSNTEAFF. Variable domain in full (rest from reference TRBV7-2 and TRBJ1-1): GAGVSQSPSNKVTEKGKDVELRCDPISGHTALYWYRQSLGQGLEFLIYFQGNSAPDKSGLPSDRFSAERTGGSVSTLTIQRTQQEDSAVYLCASSWGHSNTEAFFGQGTRLTVV.

The chain is built from TRBV19 and TRBJ1-1; TRBD1 might be the D (5 bases). V gave up 3 bases and J gave up 11 bases, with 16 bases separating them. Germline values: CDR1 LNHDA, CDR2 SQIVND (reference sequence). This CDR3 contains 13 residues. CDR3 region: CASSIGGLPTAFF. Written as DNA, the CDR3 is TGTGCCAGTAGTATCGGGGGTCTCCCTACGGCTTTCTTT. Drawing the rest from reference TRBV19 and TRBJ1-1, the complete variable domain is DGGITQSPKYLFRKEGQNVTLSCEQNLNHDAMYWYRQDPGQGLRLIYYSQIVNDFQKGDIAEGYSVSREKKESFPLTVTSAQKNPTAFYLCASSIGGLPTAFFGQGTRLTVV.

This clone was seen only once. The chain links TRBV4-2 to TRBJ2-3; a possible D gene is TRBD1 (7 bases). Trimming shortened V by 4 bases and J by 0 bases, and 14 bases separated the two germline ends. The length of the CDR3 is 16 residues. CDR1 is LGHNA and CDR2 is YNFKEQ in the germline V gene. CDR3 coding DNA: TGTGCCAGCAGCCGCCAGGGGGGCACAAGCACAGATACGCAGTATTTT. Translated, it gives CASSRQGGTSTDTQYF.

The chain joins TRBV5-4 to TRBJ1-1; D is possibly TRBD1 (6 bases). V was cut by 4 bases and J by 5 bases, with 24 bases left in between. The CDR3 runs to 17 residues. Germline V lookup: CDR1 SGHNT, CDR2 YYREEE (reference sequence). CDR3 region: CASSPRGGEVRGTEAFF. CDR3 DNA: TGTGCCAGCAGCCCACGAGGGGGGGAGGTAAGGGGGACTGAAGCTTTCTTT.

This rearrangement joins TRBV9 to TRBJ1-1; maybe TRBD1 (5 bases). Germline V gives CDR1 SGDLS, CDR2 YYNGEE. The CDR3 sequence is 14 residues long. V lost 3 bases and J lost 2, with 11 bases in between. The CDR3 DNA is TGTGCCAGCAGCGGTCGGGGGGGTAACACTGAAGCTTTCTTT. It translates to CASSGRGGNTEAFF.

This sequence joins TRBV7-2 and TRBJ2-1, with TRBD2 identical over 7 bases. J lost 4 bases, V lost 5 bases, and 14 bases had no gene match. The CDR3 is 17 amino acids. CDR1 SGHTA and CDR2 FQGNSA come from the germline V gene. As DNA, the CDR3 is TGTGCCAGCAGCCGAGAAAATTTGAGACTAGCTTACAATGAGCAGTTCTTC. Translation gives CASSRENLRLAYNEQFF.

The V and J genes are TRBV6-6 and TRBJ1-4; 7 nucleotides align to TRBD1. The CDR3 consists of 14 residues. With 4 bases clipped from V and 8 bases from J, the junction kept 7 bases outside the gene matches. Looked up from germline, CDR1 is MNHNY and CDR2 is SVGAGI (reference sequence). The CDR3 loop is CASSSRQGFEKLFF. CDR3 DNA: TGTGCCAGCAGTTCCCGACAGGGTTTCGAAAAACTGTTTTTT.